This TCR beta chain was profiled in a study of T cell responses to AZD1222 COVID-19 vaccine. Study summary: Second-dose intervals near 4 or 12 weeks were combined.

From germline, CDR1 is SGHRS and CDR2 YFSETQ. V lost 0 bases and J lost 2, with 11 bases in between. The CDR3 runs to 15 residues. The protocol was immunoSEQ multiplex PCR, while the TCRdb copy is restricted to in-frame clones and leaves out a portion. Of over 85,000 clones listed, roughly 92% are singletons. V usage is TRBV5-1 and J usage is TRBJ1-1; TRBD1 is a possible D gene (5 bases). The sequenced sample was peripheral blood, obtained on day 0 of AZD1222 vaccination. This TCR came from an adult in good health. Here the CDR3 reads CASSLASGYNTEAFF. CDR3 bases: TGCGCCAGCAGCTTGGCCTCAGGGTATAACACTGAAGCTTTCTTT.